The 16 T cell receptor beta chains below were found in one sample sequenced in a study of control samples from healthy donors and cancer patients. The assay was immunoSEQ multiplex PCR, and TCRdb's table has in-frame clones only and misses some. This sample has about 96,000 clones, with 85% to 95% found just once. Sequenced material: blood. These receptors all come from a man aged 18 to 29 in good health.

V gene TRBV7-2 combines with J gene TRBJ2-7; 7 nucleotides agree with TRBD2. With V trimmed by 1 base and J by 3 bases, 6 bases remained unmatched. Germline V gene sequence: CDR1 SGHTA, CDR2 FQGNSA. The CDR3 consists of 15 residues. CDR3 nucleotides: TGTGCCAGCAGCTTAGAGCTAGCGGAACTCTACGAGCAGTACTTC. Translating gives CASSLELAELYEQYF.

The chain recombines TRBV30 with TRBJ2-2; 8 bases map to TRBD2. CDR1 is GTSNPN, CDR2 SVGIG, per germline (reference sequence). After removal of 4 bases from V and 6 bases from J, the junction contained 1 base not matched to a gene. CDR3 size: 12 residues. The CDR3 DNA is TGTGCCTGGACAGCGGGGGCCGGGGAGCTGTTTTTT. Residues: CAWTAGAGELFF.

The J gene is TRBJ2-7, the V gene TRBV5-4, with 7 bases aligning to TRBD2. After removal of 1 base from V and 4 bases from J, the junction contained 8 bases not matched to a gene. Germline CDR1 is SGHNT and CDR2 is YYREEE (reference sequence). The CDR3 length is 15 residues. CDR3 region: CASSLFAGAAYEQYF. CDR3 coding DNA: TGTGCCAGCAGCTTGTTCGCGGGAGCGGCGTACGAGCAGTACTTC.

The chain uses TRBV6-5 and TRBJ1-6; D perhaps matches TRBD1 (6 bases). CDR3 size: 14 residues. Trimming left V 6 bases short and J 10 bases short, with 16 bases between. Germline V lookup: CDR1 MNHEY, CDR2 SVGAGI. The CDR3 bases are TGTGCCAGCAGGGAGGGGGGGTCGACCTCACCCCTCCACTTT. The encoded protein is CASREGGSTSPLHF.

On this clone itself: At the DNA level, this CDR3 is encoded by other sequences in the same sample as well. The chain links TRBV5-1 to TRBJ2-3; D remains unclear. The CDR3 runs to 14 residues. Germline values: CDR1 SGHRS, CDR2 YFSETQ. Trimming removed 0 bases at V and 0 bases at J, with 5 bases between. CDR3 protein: CASSLEQSTDTQYF. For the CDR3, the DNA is TGCGCCAGCAGCTTGGAACAGAGCACAGATACGCAGTATTTT. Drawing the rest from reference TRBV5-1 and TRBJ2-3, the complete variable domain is KAGVTQTPRYLIKTRGQQVTLSCSPISGHRSVSWYQQTPGQGLQFLFEYFSETQRNKGNFPGRFSGRQFSNSRSEMNVSTLELGDSALYLCASSLEQSTDTQYFGPGTRLTVL.

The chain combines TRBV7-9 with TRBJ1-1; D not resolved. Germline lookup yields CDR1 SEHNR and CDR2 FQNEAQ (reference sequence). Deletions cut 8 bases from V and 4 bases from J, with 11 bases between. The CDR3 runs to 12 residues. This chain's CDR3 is CASGGKGTEAFF. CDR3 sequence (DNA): TGTGCCAGCGGTGGGAAGGGCACTGAAGCTTTCTTT.

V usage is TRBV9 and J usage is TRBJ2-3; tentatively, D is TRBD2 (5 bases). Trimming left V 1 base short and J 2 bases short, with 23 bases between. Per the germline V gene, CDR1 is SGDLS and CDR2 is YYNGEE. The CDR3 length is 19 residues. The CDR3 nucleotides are TGTGCCAGCAGCGTACAAAGTAGAGGCGGAGGTGTCTCCACAGATACGCAGTATTTT. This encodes CASSVQSRGGGVSTDTQYF.

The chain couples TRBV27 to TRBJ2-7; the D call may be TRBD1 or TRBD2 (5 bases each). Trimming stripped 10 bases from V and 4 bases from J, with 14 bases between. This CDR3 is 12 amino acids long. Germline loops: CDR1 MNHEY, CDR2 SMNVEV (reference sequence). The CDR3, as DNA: TGTGCCACCCGGGGCAGCCAATACGAGCAGTACTTC. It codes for CATRGSQYEQYF.

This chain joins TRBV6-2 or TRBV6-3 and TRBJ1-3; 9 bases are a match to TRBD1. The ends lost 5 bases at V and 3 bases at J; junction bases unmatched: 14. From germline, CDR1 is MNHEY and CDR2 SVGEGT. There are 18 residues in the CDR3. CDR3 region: CASSQGYWRDRDGNTIYF. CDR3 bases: TGTGCCAGCAGTCAAGGATACTGGAGGGACAGGGATGGAAACACCATATATTTT.

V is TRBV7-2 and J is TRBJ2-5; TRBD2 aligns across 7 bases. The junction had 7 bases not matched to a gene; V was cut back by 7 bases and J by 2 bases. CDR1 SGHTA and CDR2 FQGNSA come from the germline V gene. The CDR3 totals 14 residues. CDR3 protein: CASIQSSGQETQYF. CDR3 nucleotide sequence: TGTGCCAGCATTCAGTCTAGCGGACAAGAGACCCAGTACTTC. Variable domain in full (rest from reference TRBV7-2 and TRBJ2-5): GAGVSQSPSNKVTEKGKDVELRCDPISGHTALYWYRQSLGQGLEFLIYFQGNSAPDKSGLPSDRFSAERTGGSVSTLTIQRTQQEDSAVYLCASIQSSGQETQYFGPGTRLLVL.

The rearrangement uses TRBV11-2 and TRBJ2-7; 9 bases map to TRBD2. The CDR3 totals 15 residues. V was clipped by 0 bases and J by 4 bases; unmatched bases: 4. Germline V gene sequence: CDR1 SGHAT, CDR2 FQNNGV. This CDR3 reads CASSLDTLAGYEQYF. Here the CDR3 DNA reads TGTGCCAGCAGCTTAGATACTCTAGCGGGATACGAGCAGTACTTC.

Written as DNA, the CDR3 is TGTGCCAGTAGGACAGGACAGGGGTGGAACACTGAAGCTTTCTTT. Protein: CASRTGQGWNTEAFF. V gene TRBV19 combines with J gene TRBJ1-1, with TRBD1 identical over 9 bases. The germline CDR1 and CDR2 sequences are LNHDA and SQIVND (reference sequence). The CDR3 length is 15 residues. V dropped 6 bases and J dropped 1; count of bases not matched to a gene: 6.

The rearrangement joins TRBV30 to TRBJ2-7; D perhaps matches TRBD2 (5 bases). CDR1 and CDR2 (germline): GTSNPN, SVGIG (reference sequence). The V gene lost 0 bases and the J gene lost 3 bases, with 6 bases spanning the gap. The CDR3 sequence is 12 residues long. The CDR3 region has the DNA TGTGCCTGGAGTGTCACTAGCTACGAGCAGTACTTC. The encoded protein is CAWSVTSYEQYF.

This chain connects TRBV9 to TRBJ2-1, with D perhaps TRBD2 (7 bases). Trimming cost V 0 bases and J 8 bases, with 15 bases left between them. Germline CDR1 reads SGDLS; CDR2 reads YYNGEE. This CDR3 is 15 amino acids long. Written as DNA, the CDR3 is TGTGCCAGCAGCGTAGAGGGGGAGGGGGATCATGAGCAGTTCTTC. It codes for CASSVEGEGDHEQFF.

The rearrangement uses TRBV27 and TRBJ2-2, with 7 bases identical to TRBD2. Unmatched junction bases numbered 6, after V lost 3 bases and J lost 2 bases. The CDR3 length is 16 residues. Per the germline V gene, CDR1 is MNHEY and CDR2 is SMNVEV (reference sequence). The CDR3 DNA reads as TGTGCCAGCAGTTTTCCCCCTAGCGGAAACACCGGGGAGCTGTTTTTT. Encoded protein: CASSFPPSGNTGELFF.

CDR3 coding DNA: TGTGCCAGCAGTTTCTTCCCCGGACAGGAGCAGTTCTTC. Its protein is CASSFFPGQEQFF. The chain has TRBV27 and TRBJ2-1, with a weak D call TRBD1 (6 bases). V gave up 3 bases and J gave up 10 bases, with 13 bases separating them. The CDR3 extends over 13 amino acids. Germline CDR1 MNHEY, CDR2 SMNVEV (reference sequence).